The TCR beta chain under discussion was sequenced for a study of T-cell memory formation after mild COVID-19. Study results and caveats: Day 15 to 85 contractors were CD4/CD8 balanced; later expanders leaned CD4+. Pre-infection memory harbored some responding clones, suggesting cross-reactive memory joined.

Worth noting for this clonotype: The antigen is unknown.

The V and J ends lost 4 bases and 3 bases respectively, with 9 bases between them. Germline CDR1 is LGHNT and CDR2 is FRNRAP. The CDR3 is 13 residues long. Using its own MiXCR run on the 5' RACE reads, TCRdb lists one record per CDR3 protein. The sample has tens of thousands of distinct CDR3 sequences, over 11% seen once. The clonotype comes from an adult woman who had mild COVID-19 (a few samples of this study predate the infection). Cell type and time point are not known. The chain is built from TRBV12-5 and TRBJ2-5, with D perhaps TRBD2 (6 bases). Sequenced: PBMCs or a T cell subset sorted from them (not recorded which). CDR3 bases: TGTGCTAGTGGTTCAACGGGGGAAGAGACCCAGTACTTC. Its translation is CASGSTGEETQYF.